The present T cell receptor beta chain was sequenced within a study of blood T cell repertoires in COVID-19. J gave up 0 bases and V 6 bases, and 10 bases lay outside the gene matches. This CDR3 comprises 16 residues. Per germline, CDR1 MDHEN and CDR2 SYDVKM. Recovery meant two consecutive negative NP/OP PCR tests, professional clearance, or resolved symptoms. Assay: immunoSEQ multiplex PCR; the TCRdb copy retains only in-frame clones and omits some. This sample yields around 300,000 clones, of which about nine tenths are seen a single time; roughly 3% belongs to the top ten. The TCR comes from a woman younger than 30 who had recovered from COVID-19. The sequencing sample was made of PBMCs or T cells enriched from blood (not recorded which). The chain joins TRBV28 to TRBJ2-7, with 8 bases that match TRBD1. CDR3 amino acids: CASSSAWQGASYEQYF. In nucleotides, the CDR3 is TGTGCCAGCAGCTCCGCCTGGCAGGGGGCCTCCTACGAGCAGTACTTC.